This T cell receptor (beta chain) was sequenced during a study of T cell changes during pregnancy in multiple sclerosis. This table comes from immunoSEQ multiplex PCR, and its TCRdb copy is limited to in-frame clones, with some not included. This sample yields about 89,000 clones, of which around 94% are seen a single time; 0.7% to 1% belongs to the top ten. The V gene's germline CDR1 is SGDLS and CDR2 YYNGEE. This CDR3 region has 15 residues. Trimming pared 3 bases from V and 4 bases from J, leaving 14 bases between. The chain joins TRBV9 to TRBJ1-3; D is undetermined. The sample was peripheral blood, taken in the third trimester of pregnancy. The origin of this receptor is a female donor with multiple sclerosis, enrolled in a pregnancy study. CDR3 coding DNA: TGTGCCAGCAGCGCCGGCGGCGGTGCAGGAAACACCATATATTTT. Amino acids: CASSAGGGAGNTIYF.